Listed below are T cell receptor beta chains from one sample, sequenced in a study of T cells expressing NK-cell markers. After re-calling the 5' RACE reads, TCRdb lists one entry per CDR3 protein, DNA absent. This sample contains 150,000 to 200,000 distinct CDR3 sequences. Sample: blood T cells: a sorted CD56 or NKG2C T cell subset, CD4+ or CD8+ T cells, or bulk PBMC T cells (not recorded which). The receptor set was obtained from a woman aged 18-70 years in good health. Both conserved end residues are part of each CDR3. Each record gives: J gene, V gene, CDR3 protein.

TRBJ1-1,TRBV27,CASSWGRGVTEAFF
TRBJ2-1,TRBV6-5,CASSLTGTGNYNEQFF
TRBJ2-3,TRBV5-1,CASTQGAEADTQYF
TRBJ2-1,TRBV11-2,CASSTGGSSYNEQFF
TRBJ2-3,TRBV12-3/TRBV12-4,CASSLSAVSTDTQYF
TRBJ1-2,TRBV7-2,CASSHLYGTAGFYGYTF
TRBJ2-6,TRBV24-1,CATSEGQGGLQANVLTF
TRBJ2-1,TRBV3-1,CASSQTRGSGTSYNEQFF
TRBJ1-1,TRBV20-1,CSAREGADTEAFF
TRBJ2-7,TRBV4-1,CASSQGGRKPAYEQYF
TRBJ1-2,TRBV5-1,CASSDRTGKGIEGYTF
TRBJ1-1,TRBV12-3/TRBV12-4,CASSPSNTEAFF
TRBJ2-7,TRBV7-7,CASSSSGGSDEQYF
TRBJ2-1,TRBV7-2,CASSGPRDPKREQFF
TRBJ2-1,TRBV7-3,CASSPSPTPGLATFSNEQFF
TRBJ1-3,TRBV3-1,CASRTGAGNTIYF
TRBJ2-7,TRBV2,CASSVDLSYEQYF
TRBJ2-3,TRBV6-1,CASIEQAATDTQYF
TRBJ2-5,TRBV29-1,CSVTNIEDQETQYF
TRBJ2-1,TRBV20-1,CSASRLAGGGLGEQFF
TRBJ2-5,TRBV4-1,CASSLRTSGNQETQYF
TRBJ2-7,TRBV20-1,CSANRPLQVKYEQYF
TRBJ2-1,TRBV12-3/TRBV12-4,CASTPSGRARNNEQFF
TRBJ1-1,TRBV5-1,CASSLMAVVDTEAFF
TRBJ2-1,TRBV27,CASTAGGGREQFF
TRBJ2-1,TRBV28,CASSSPGTSGTEQFF
TRBJ2-7,TRBV5-1,CASSAVGTGDDEQYF
TRBJ1-2,TRBV6-1,CASSEQGRKGYTF
TRBJ1-2,TRBV28,CASSPLFQGPTNYGYTF
TRBJ2-1,TRBV20-1,CSAQIRGDWNEQFF
TRBJ2-1,TRBV9,CASSVGTTNNEQFF
TRBJ1-1,TRBV20-1,CSARKLTEAFF
TRBJ2-4,TRBV18,CASSPPGKNIQYF
TRBJ2-2,TRBV5-5,CASSPGTGVNTGELFF
TRBJ1-4,TRBV7-6,CASSRLGSNEKLFF
TRBJ2-2,TRBV5-8,CASSLKQGITGELFF
TRBJ1-3,TRBV7-6,CASSQGLGSGNTIYF
TRBJ2-3,TRBV20-1,CSARDLVLASADTQYF
TRBJ2-6,TRBV10-3,CAISEPWYGGPGANVLTF